This TCR beta chain was recorded in a study of T cell responses to AZD1222 COVID-19 vaccine. Study-wide results and caveats: CD4 TCRs linked to vaccination spanned spike, dominating at 160-218 and 743-854.

The CDR3 totals 13 residues. Trimming took 5 bases from V and 3 from J, leaving 11 bases between them. Concerning this clone: The antigen is unknown.

Generated by immunoSEQ multiplex PCR, the TCRdb table keeps only in-frame clones and is missing some. The sample holds about 120,000 clones, about 94% seen once. Sequences were derived from peripheral blood, sampled 28 days after the second AZD1222 dose. The chain couples TRBV12-3 or TRBV12-4 to TRBJ2-7, with TRBD1 as a possible D gene (5 bases). The sequence was collected from an adult who received the AZD1222 COVID-19 vaccine. The CDR3 region has the DNA TGTGCCAGCAGTCAGGGCACCAACTACGAGCAGTACTTC. Translating gives CASSQGTNYEQYF.